This TCR beta chain emerged from a study of shared clonotypes between healthy human individuals. Findings of the study overall: Read depth was anticipated to influence clonotype sharing among donors. What rarefaction showed was incomplete sorted-subset sequencing despite large depth.

Trimming took off 0 bases at V and 5 bases at J, with 9 bases between the two ends. CDR3 length equals 13 residues. CDR1 and CDR2 (germline): SGHRS, YFSETQ. Method: immunoSEQ multiplex PCR; TCRdb's copy keeps in-frame clones and lacks some. The sample lists 640,000 or so clones; around 72% were seen once. This clone was recorded once. No antigen is known for it. Sequencing input: memory CD4+ T cells sorted from blood. As for subset: CD45RA-negative fraction. This TCR was sampled from a woman aged 25 to 45 in good health. The genes are TRBV5-1 and TRBJ2-7; tentative D call: TRBD2 (5 bases). The CDR3 DNA follows: TGCGCCAGCAGCTTGGGTCTAGCCGACGAGCAGTACTTC. It codes for CASSLGLADEQYF.